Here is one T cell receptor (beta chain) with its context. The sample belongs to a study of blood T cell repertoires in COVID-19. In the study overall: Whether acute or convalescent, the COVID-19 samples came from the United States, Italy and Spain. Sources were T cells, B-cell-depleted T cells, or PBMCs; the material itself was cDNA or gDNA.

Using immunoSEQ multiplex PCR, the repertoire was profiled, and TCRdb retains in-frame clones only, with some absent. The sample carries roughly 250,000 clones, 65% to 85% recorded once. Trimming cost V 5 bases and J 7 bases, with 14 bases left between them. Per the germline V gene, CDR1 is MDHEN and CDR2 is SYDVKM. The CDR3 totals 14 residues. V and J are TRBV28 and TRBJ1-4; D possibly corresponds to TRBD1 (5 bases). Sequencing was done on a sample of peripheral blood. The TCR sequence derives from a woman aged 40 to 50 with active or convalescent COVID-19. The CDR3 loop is CASSIQGGREKLFF. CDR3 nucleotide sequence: TGTGCCAGCAGTATCCAGGGTGGGCGTGAAAAACTGTTTTTT. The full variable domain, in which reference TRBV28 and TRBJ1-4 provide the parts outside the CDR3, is DVKVTQSSRYLVKRTGEKVFLECVQDMDHENMFWYRQDPGLGLRLIYFSYDVKMKEKGDIPEGYSVSREKKERFSLILESASTNQTSMYLCASSIQGGREKLFFGSGTQLSVL.